The 8 T cell receptor beta chains below come from one sample, sequenced in a study of post-analysis software for immune sequencing data. No antigen has been assigned to these receptors. TCR beta libraries were prepared from cDNA with unique molecular identifiers. TCRdb redid the calling of the PCR reads with MiXCR, one entry per CDR3 protein. The sample has some 700,000 distinct CDR3 sequences; around 64% are singletons. Study findings and constraints: Five or six TRBV segments appeared more often in patients than in controls, and TRBV5-6, TRBV5-1 and TRBV20-1 were among these.

Sequences were obtained from blood. The receptor set was obtained from a girl aged 2 to 10 with multiple sclerosis.

Worth noting for this clonotype: Compared with germline, one end of the junction differs, possibly owing to a read error. The V and J genes are TRBV24-1 and TRBJ2-1; TRBD2 matches at 7 bases. The CDR3 covers 18 residues. Germline-derived CDR1 and CDR2 are KGHDR and SFDVKD. In nucleotides, the CDR3 is TGTGCCACCAGTGATTTTCGGGCGGGGGTTAGCTCCTACAATGTGCAGTTCTTC. This sequence encodes CATSDFRAGVSSYNVQFF.

The genes are TRBV2 and TRBJ2-7; the D gene is possibly TRBD1 (7 bases). The CDR3 runs 17 residues. Germline V gene sequence: CDR1 SNHLY, CDR2 FYNNEI. Trimming left V 7 bases short and J 1 base short, with 23 bases between. CDR3 sequence: CASTKEGAILRSYEQYF. The CDR3 DNA sequence: TGTGCCAGCACCAAGGAGGGGGCGATATTACGGTCCTACGAGCAGTACTTC.

The rearrangement joins TRBV12-3 or TRBV12-4 to TRBJ2-5, with D maybe TRBD1 (5 bases). Between the trimmed V and J ends, which lost 3 bases and 3 bases, there was a span of 11 bases. The CDR3 runs to 14 residues. In nucleotides, the CDR3 is TGTGCCAGCAGTTTTGGGGTGACAGAAGAGACCCAGTACTTC. Translated: CASSFGVTEETQYF.

This clonotype occurred a few times. This chain links TRBV6-5 with TRBJ2-6; 10 positions match TRBD1. The V and J ends lost 4 bases and 1 base, in that order; junction bases with no gene match: 7. This CDR3 is 18 amino acids long. Per the germline V gene, CDR1 is MNHEY and CDR2 is SVGAGI. CDR3 nucleotide sequence: TGTGCCAGCAGTTTCTCCGGGACAGGGGTTTCTGGGGCCAACGTCCTGACTTTC. This translates into CASSFSGTGVSGANVLTF.

The V call is TRBV12-3 or TRBV12-4, the J call TRBJ1-5; 8 positions agree with TRBD1. The CDR3 length is 14 residues. V trimming: 6 bases; J trimming: 4 bases; junction bases outside the gene matches: 5. The CDR3 sequence is CASSPGQANQPQHF. The CDR3 coding sequence is TGTGCCAGCAGCCCGGGACAGGCGAATCAGCCCCAGCATTTT.

The chain employs TRBV15 and TRBJ2-1; TRBD2 agrees at 8 bases. Trimming at V came to 1 base and at J to 3 bases, leaving 2 bases not matched to a gene. The CDR3 is 15 residues long. Germline values: CDR1 LNHNV, CDR2 YYDKDF (reference sequence). As DNA, the CDR3 is TGTGCCACCAGCAGAGGAGCGGGAGACTACAATGAGCAGTTCTTC. It is translated as CATSRGAGDYNEQFF. The full variable domain, rest sourced from reference TRBV15 and TRBJ2-1, is DAMVIQNPRYQVTQFGKPVTLSCSQTLNHNVMYWYQQKSSQAPKLLFHYYDKDFNNEADTPDNFQSRRPNTSFCFLDIRSPGLGDTAMYLCATSRGAGDYNEQFFGPGTRLTVL.

The genes are TRBV12-3 or TRBV12-4 and TRBJ2-1; the D gene could be TRBD1 or TRBD2 (6 bases each). V was shortened by 11 bases and J by 9 bases, with 23 bases between the two germline ends. The CDR3 sequence is 14 residues long. CDR3 in amino acids: CACDQGGGGIEQFF. The DNA of the CDR3 is TGTGCCTGTGACCAAGGTGGAGGGGGTATTGAGCAGTTCTTC.

The chain joins TRBV2 to TRBJ1-3; D uncertain. Germline CDR1 and CDR2: SNHLY and FYNNEI. V was trimmed by 9 bases and J by 0 bases, leaving 12 bases between them. The CDR3 is 14 residues long. The CDR3 nucleotides are TGTGCCAGGGGCGCTCCCTCCTCTGGAAACACCATATATTTT. Translated: CARGAPSSGNTIYF. Complete variable domain (other parts from reference TRBV2 and TRBJ1-3): EPEVTQTPSHQVTQMGQEVILRCVPISNHLYFYWYRQILGQKVEFLVSFYNNEISEKSEIFDDQFSVERPDGSNFTLKIRSTKLEDSAMYFCARGAPSSGNTIYFGEGSWLTVV.